The next 17 T cell receptor beta chains were all read from a single sample in a study of T-cell memory formation after mild COVID-19. TCRdb processed the 5' RACE reads anew with MiXCR; each CDR3 protein has one entry. Among about 250,000 distinct CDR3 sequences listed, approximately 15% were seen once. Material for sequencing was PBMCs or a T cell subset sorted from them (not recorded which). The receptors originated from an adult woman who had mild COVID-19 (a few samples of this study predate the infection). Cell type and time point are not known.

The CDR3 loop reads CASRMTATDEQYF. In DNA form, the CDR3 reads TGTGCCAGCAGGATGACTGCCACCGACGAGCAGTACTTC. The chain combines TRBV7-9 with TRBJ2-7; no reliable D call. This CDR3 is built from 13 residues. Trimming removed 6 bases at V and 5 bases at J, with 14 bases between. Germline V CDR1 and CDR2: SEHNR, FQNEAQ (reference sequence).

The V gene is TRBV5-1, the J gene TRBJ1-1, with D possibly matching TRBD1 (5 bases). This CDR3 is 15 amino acids long. V lost 8 bases and J 7 bases, leaving 24 bases between the germline ends. Germline lookup yields CDR1 SGHRS and CDR2 YFSETQ. The DNA for the CDR3 is TGCGCCAGTGCCCCGGGACGGCGCGATCCGGTTGAAGCTTTCTTT. It encodes CASAPGRRDPVEAFF.

This clonotype came up a few times. The chain has TRBV7-8 and TRBJ2-3, with 10 bases matching TRBD1. After removal of 0 bases from V and 4 bases from J, the junction contained 10 bases not matched to a gene. In germline, CDR1 is SGHVS, CDR2 FQNEAQ. The CDR3 spans 18 residues. The CDR3 DNA reads TGTGCCAGCAGCTTAGCGTATTACGGACAGGGGGATGCAGATACGCAGTATTTT. It specifies CASSLAYYGQGDADTQYF.

This clonotype came up a few times. CDR3 in amino acids: CASSDPAGQGPFGYTF. The CDR3 DNA sequence: TGTGCCAGCAGCGATCCCGCCGGACAGGGTCCATTTGGCTACACCTTC. The V and J genes are TRBV3-1 and TRBJ1-2; 8 bases map to TRBD1. V trimming: 5 bases; J trimming: 7 bases; junction bases outside the gene matches: 15. Germline V gene data show CDR1 as LGHDT and CDR2 as YNNKEL (reference sequence). The CDR3 consists of 16 residues.

This clonotype was observed many times. The chain couples TRBV7-9 to TRBJ2-7; 7 nucleotides match TRBD1. The CDR3 covers 15 residues. V dropped 5 bases and J dropped 2; count of bases not matched to a gene: 9. Germline V gene sequence: CDR1 SEHNR, CDR2 FQNEAQ (reference sequence). Here the CDR3 reads CASSALDRDTYEQYF. In nucleotides, the CDR3 is TGTGCCAGCAGCGCACTCGACAGGGACACCTACGAGCAGTACTTC.

This clonotype has more than one count but fewer than ten. The V and J genes are TRBV2 and TRBJ1-2; tentatively, D is TRBD1 (6 bases). Germline-derived CDR1 and CDR2 are SNHLY and FYNNEI. Trimming removed 5 bases from V and 5 bases from J, with 21 bases in between. The CDR3 has 16 amino acids. CDR3 nucleotide sequence: TGTGCCAGCAGTCCCCAAGGGGGTGCAGGGCGGTATGGCTACACCTTC. Translation: CASSPQGGAGRYGYTF.

This rearrangement joins TRBV20-1 to TRBJ1-1; tentative D call: TRBD1 (6 bases). Germline V CDR1 and CDR2: DFQATT, SNEGSKA (reference sequence). CDR3 size: 15 residues. V lost 0 bases and J 6 bases, leaving 17 bases between the germline ends. CDR3 nucleotides: TGCAGTGCTAGAGACGCAACCAGGGGACGGGCTGAAGCTTTCTTT. Translated: CSARDATRGRAEAFF.

This clonotype came up many times. V gene TRBV4-2 combines with J gene TRBJ2-7; D perhaps matches TRBD1 (5 bases). CDR1 and CDR2 from the germline V gene are LGHNA and YNFKEQ. Trimming removed 4 bases from V and 0 bases from J, with 10 bases in between. This CDR3 contains 14 residues. This CDR3 reads CASSPRQSSYEQYF. The CDR3 region has the DNA TGTGCCAGCAGCCCCCGACAGAGCTCCTACGAGCAGTACTTC.

The chain is built from TRBV7-2 and TRBJ2-1; 8 bases match TRBD2. CDR1 and CDR2 (germline): SGHTA, FQGNSA. This CDR3 has 16 amino acids. V was clipped by 1 base and J by 4 bases; unmatched bases: 6. CDR3 protein: CASSLDSSGPYNEQFF. DNA of the CDR3: TGTGCCAGCAGCTTAGATTCTAGCGGGCCGTACAATGAGCAGTTCTTC. The full variable domain, rest sourced from reference TRBV7-2 and TRBJ2-1, is GAGVSQSPSNKVTEKGKDVELRCDPISGHTALYWYRQSLGQGLEFLIYFQGNSAPDKSGLPSDRFSAERTGGSVSTLTIQRTQQEDSAVYLCASSLDSSGPYNEQFFGPGTRLTVL.

CDR3 amino acids: CATSRVGDHGTQYF. The DNA for the CDR3 is TGTGCCACCAGCAGAGTAGGCGATCACGGGACCCAGTACTTC. V gene TRBV15 combines with J gene TRBJ2-5; D is uncertain. The CDR3 consists of 14 residues. V was pared by 1 base and J by 7 bases, with 13 bases between. Germline lookup yields CDR1 LNHNV and CDR2 YYDKDF (reference sequence).

The V gene is TRBV24-1, the J gene TRBJ2-1, with TRBD1 as a possible D gene (6 bases). The CDR3 sequence is 16 residues long. Looked up from germline, CDR1 is KGHDR and CDR2 is SFDVKD. Trimming removed 1 base at V and 2 bases at J, with 11 bases between. CDR3: CATSDFSQGTYNEQFF. CDR3 nucleotide sequence: TGTGCCACCAGTGATTTTAGCCAGGGGACCTACAATGAGCAGTTCTTC.

The rearrangement joins TRBV7-8 to TRBJ2-1; D is ambiguous. V lost 3 bases and J 8 bases, leaving 17 bases between the germline ends. CDR3 length equals 15 residues. CDR1 is SGHVS, CDR2 FQNEAQ, per germline. The CDR3 here is CASSLLRRRSDEQFF. The CDR3 region has the DNA TGTGCCAGCAGCTTGTTACGTCGACGGAGTGATGAGCAGTTCTTC. Together with reference TRBV7-8 and TRBJ2-1, the CDR3 gives the full variable domain: GAGVSQSPRYKVAKRGQDVALRCDPISGHVSLFWYQQALGQGPEFLTYFQNEAQLDKSGLPSDRFFAERPEGSVSTLKIQRTQQEDSAVYLCASSLLRRRSDEQFFGPGTRLTVL.

The V gene is TRBV6-5, the J gene TRBJ1-2, with TRBD1 matching over 7 bases. Germline V lookup: CDR1 MNHEY, CDR2 SVGAGI. V lost 4 bases to trimming and J lost 5 bases; unmatched junction nucleotides: 10. This CDR3 comprises 15 residues. This CDR3 reads CASSFVGGSLYGYTF. DNA for the CDR3: TGTGCCAGCAGTTTCGTAGGGGGCTCTCTGTATGGCTACACCTTC.

V and J are TRBV5-6 and TRBJ2-2; no firm D call. The CDR3 sequence is 14 residues long. V lost 5 bases and J lost 5, with 13 bases in between. CDR1 is SGHDT and CDR2 is YYEEEE in the germline V gene. As DNA, the CDR3 is TGTGCCAGCAGGTTGTGGGTCGGGACCGGGGAGCTGTTTTTT. This encodes CASRLWVGTGELFF.

The gene calls are TRBV6-5 and TRBJ2-7; no clear D. The length of the CDR3 is 12 residues. In germline, CDR1 is MNHEY, CDR2 SVGAGI. Trimming left V 6 bases short and J 5 bases short, with 11 bases between. CDR3 coding DNA: TGTGCCAGCAGCCCCACGACCCACGAGCAGTACTTC. Translation gives CASSPTTHEQYF.

The genes are TRBV5-1 and TRBJ2-1; D might be TRBD1 (6 bases). The CDR3 totals 15 residues. Germline V gene data show CDR1 as SGHRS and CDR2 as YFSETQ. V was shortened by 6 bases and J by 3 bases, with 16 bases between the two germline ends. This chain's CDR3 is CASKVGQRDYNEQFF. As DNA, the CDR3 is TGCGCCAGCAAAGTCGGACAGAGGGACTACAATGAGCAGTTCTTC.

The chain is built from TRBV7-3 and TRBJ2-1, with D possibly matching TRBD1 (5 bases). Germline CDR1 is SGHTA and CDR2 is FQGTGA. V was trimmed by 0 bases and J by 9 bases, leaving 12 bases between them. The CDR3 contains 14 residues. The CDR3 here is CASSLTPGKGEQFF. The CDR3 bases are TGTGCCAGCAGCTTAACCCCAGGGAAAGGTGAGCAGTTCTTC. Drawing the rest from reference TRBV7-3 and TRBJ2-1, the complete variable domain is GAGVSQTPSNKVTEKGKYVELRCDPISGHTALYWYRQSLGQGPEFLIYFQGTGAADDSGLPNDRFFAVRPEGSVSTLKIQRTERGDSAVYLCASSLTPGKGEQFFGPGTRLTVL.